This T cell receptor beta chain originates from a study of cytomegalovirus exposure and HLA in healthy donors. Across the study: The study's early data release held about 77 million unique TCRs from HLA-typed donors.

Points from the study as a whole: Previously analyzed data showed that most TCR beta V segments were productive at a frequency of about 87% or about 30%. An assumption of roughly uniform sequencing depth across donors underlay the presence/absence analyses.

As concerns this clone: Its antigen is currently unknown.

The V and J ends lost 7 bases and 7 bases respectively, with 13 bases between them. The CDR3 is made up of 13 amino acids. CDR1 is MNHNY, CDR2 SVGAGI, per germline (reference sequence). PCR amplification relied on 60 Vbeta primers (plus 13 Jbeta primers). The protocol was immunoSEQ multiplex PCR, while the TCRdb copy is restricted to in-frame clones and leaves out a portion. The table shows about 140,000 clones, with 70% occurring only once. The chain carries TRBV6-6 and TRBJ1-4, with a weak D call TRBD1 (5 bases). This receptor was identified in a woman in her thirties in good health and CMV-seronegative. Material: PBMCs. The CDR3 DNA reads TGTGCCAGCACGAGACAGCGAGCTGAAAAACTGTTTTTT. This gives the protein CASTRQRAEKLFF.